Below, 10 T cell receptor beta chains from the same sample are listed, as sequenced in a study of Graves' ophthalmopathy and Graves' hyperthyroidism. TCR beta CDR3 regions were amplified from RNA transcripts. First-round RT-PCR used HTBI primers; second-round multiplex PCR followed. One entry per CDR3 protein results from TCRdb running MiXCR on the multiplex PCR reads. Of over a million distinct CDR3 sequences listed, roughly 35% were seen once; the top ten hold 8.5% to 14%. The sample comprised peripheral blood or thyroid tissue (not recorded which). The source is an adult man with Graves' hyperthyroidism.

This clonotype was picked up many times. The chain combines TRBV15 with TRBJ1-5; 8 bases line up with TRBD1. Losses at the gene ends were 0 bases for V and 6 bases for J; bases not matched to a gene: 10. The CDR3 is 17 residues long. CDR1 LNHNV and CDR2 YYDKDF come from the germline V gene (reference sequence). CDR3 sequence (DNA): TGTGCCACCAGCAGAGATAGTGGGCAGGGGGCTTCTCAGCCCCAGCATTTT. This gives the protein CATSRDSGQGASQPQHF.

The J gene is TRBJ2-5, the V gene TRBV12-3 or TRBV12-4; tentatively, D is TRBD2 (6 bases). Trimming stripped 7 bases from V and 5 bases from J, with 26 bases between. This CDR3 contains 17 residues. CDR3 DNA: TGTGCCAGCACCCTACGAGGACTGGCGGCCGGGAGTGAGACCCAGTACTTC. It codes for CASTLRGLAAGSETQYF.

In this sample, this clonotype turned up many times. This chain joins TRBV7-9 and TRBJ1-1; no clear D. V was clipped by 2 bases and J by 5 bases, with 9 bases between them. Germline V CDR1 and CDR2: SEHNR, FQNEAQ (reference sequence). CDR3 size: 13 residues. DNA for the CDR3: TGTGCCAGCAGCTTACTTAAGGGAACTGAAGCTTTCTTT. Its protein is CASSLLKGTEAFF.

CDR3 DNA: TGTGCCAGCAGCGTACGTGGGATGAACACCGGGGAGCTGTTTTTT. Its protein product is CASSVRGMNTGELFF. V is TRBV9 and J is TRBJ2-2; no clear D gene. This CDR3 is 15 amino acids long. Germline V lookup: CDR1 SGDLS, CDR2 YYNGEE. The V end was cut by 1 base, the J end by 1 base, with 8 bases between.

This clonotype has a handful of counts. The chain is built from TRBV4-1 and TRBJ1-1; D unclear. This CDR3 comprises 15 residues. V was shortened by 1 base and J by 6 bases, with 15 bases between the two germline ends. Germline V gene sequence: CDR1 MGHRA, CDR2 YSYEKL. CDR3 DNA sequence: TGCGCCAGCAGCCAAGTTTCCCTCTCCGAGGCTGAAGCTTTCTTT. It encodes CASSQVSLSEAEAFF.

The genes are TRBV10-3 and TRBJ1-5, with TRBD1 as a possible D gene (5 bases). Per germline, CDR1 ENHRY and CDR2 SYGVKD. The V end lost 6 bases, the J end lost 4 bases, and 10 bases lay between the germline ends. The length of the CDR3 is 13 residues. The CDR3 DNA reads as TGTGCCATCAGCCGGGACCCAAATCAGCCCCAGCATTTT. Its translation: CAISRDPNQPQHF.

This clonotype was detected ten times or more. This chain connects TRBV7-3 to TRBJ2-2; D gene ambiguous. The V end lost 4 bases, the J end lost 7 bases, and 10 bases lay between the germline ends. Germline V gene data show CDR1 as SGHTA and CDR2 as FQGTGA. The CDR3 runs 13 residues. The chain's CDR3 is CASSSAWGGELFF. The CDR3 nucleotides are TGTGCCAGCAGCTCAGCTTGGGGCGGGGAGCTGTTTTTT.

A word on this clonotype: One end of the junction varies from germline; a read error may be responsible. The V call is TRBV7-2, the J call TRBJ1-3; the match to TRBD1 covers 7 bases. CDR1 is SGHTA, CDR2 FQGNSA, per germline. CDR3 length: 20 amino acids. CDR3 nucleotide sequence: TGCGCCAGCAGCCAAGCCCTCCCAACCGGGACAGTAATCCATGGAAACACCATATATTTT. This sequence encodes CASSQALPTGTVIHGNTIYF. The full variable domain, rest sourced from reference TRBV7-2 and TRBJ1-3, is GAGVSQSPSNKVTEKGKDVELRCDPISGHTALYWYRQSLGQGLEFLIYFQGNSAPDKSGLPSDRFSAERTGGSVSTLTIQRTQQEDSAVYLCASSQALPTGTVIHGNTIYFGEGSWLTVV.

This clonotype was seen more than once but under ten times. This may come from a read error, since a much larger clone is one base off. This chain joins TRBV27 and TRBJ1-1; the D gene is possibly TRBD1 (5 bases). CDR3 length: 13 residues. Germline V gene lookup returns CDR1 MNHEY and CDR2 SMNVEV (reference sequence). Trimming removed 3 bases at V and 3 bases at J, with 8 bases between. This CDR3 reads CASSFRDDTEAFF. The CDR3 region has the DNA TGTGCCAGCAGTTTCAGGGACGACACTGAAGCTTTCTTT.

The chain uses TRBV10-2 and TRBJ1-1; D perhaps matches TRBD1 (6 bases). V dropped 2 bases and J dropped 11 bases, with 18 bases sitting between them. Germline V lookup: CDR1 WSHSY, CDR2 SAAADI. This CDR3 region has 14 residues. CDR3: CASSETGLFLGAFF. CDR3 DNA sequence: TGCGCCAGCAGTGAGACAGGGCTTTTCCTTGGGGCTTTCTTT.